The 32 T cell receptor beta chains reported below all come from one sample, sequenced in a study of shared clonotypes between healthy human individuals. Libraries were prepared by immunoSEQ multiplex PCR; TCRdb keeps only in-frame clonotypes and omits some of them. The table lists millions of clones, 90% to 95% of them singletons. Sequencing was carried out using naive CD4+ T cells sorted from blood. Subset in this sample: CD45RA+ positively selected. These receptors all stem from a man between 18 and 35 years old in good health.

The chain couples TRBV5-3 to TRBJ2-1; D is perhaps TRBD2 (6 bases). TRBV5-3 is sorted into the ORF group, with uncertain function. With 1 base removed from V and 3 bases from J, the gap between germline ends came to 8 bases. This CDR3 spans 14 amino acids. The CDR3 region is CARSLPSDYNEQFF. CDR3 bases: TGTGCCAGAAGCTTGCCTAGCGACTACAATGAGCAGTTCTTC.

The chain links TRBV6-6 to TRBJ1-2, with D perhaps matching TRBD1 (6 bases). V dropped 6 bases and J dropped 4 bases, with 12 bases sitting between them. This CDR3 has 13 residues. Germline CDR1 reads MNHNY; CDR2 reads SVGAGI (reference sequence). CDR3 region: CASRAGASYGYTF. CDR3 sequence (DNA): TGTGCCAGCAGGGCGGGGGCCAGCTATGGCTACACCTTC.

On this clone itself: This sample includes further DNA sequences coding for the same CDR3. The J gene is TRBJ1-5, the V gene TRBV28; possibly TRBD1 for D (6 bases). The CDR3 is 14 amino acids. V dropped 7 bases and J dropped 1 base, with 11 bases sitting between them. CDR1 and CDR2 (germline): MDHEN, SYDVKM. DNA of the CDR3: TGTGCCAGCATACTAGGGGGAAGCAATCAGCCCCAGCATTTT. Translated, it gives CASILGGSNQPQHF.

This chain joins TRBV19 and TRBJ1-2; maybe TRBD1 (5 bases). In germline, CDR1 is LNHDA, CDR2 SQIVND (reference sequence). The CDR3 runs to 16 residues. Between the trimmed V and J ends, which lost 5 bases and 3 bases, there was a span of 19 bases. CDR3 DNA: TGTGCCAGTAGTGAACCCTCCCACCCGACAGACTATGGCTACACCTTC. This translates into CASSEPSHPTDYGYTF.

Concerning this clone itself: Other DNA sequences within the sample encode an identical CDR3. The genes are TRBV18 and TRBJ2-7, with a possible D match to TRBD1 (6 bases). This CDR3 has 13 residues. CDR1 and CDR2 from the germline V gene are KGHSH and LQKENI. Trimming cost V 2 bases and J 6 bases, with 11 bases left between them. The CDR3 DNA follows: TGTGCCAGCTCACCATCGGGACAAGGCGAGCAGTACTTC. Its protein product is CASSPSGQGEQYF.

This clone was counted at least ten times. This chain joins TRBV11-2 and TRBJ2-7; TRBD1 is a possible D gene (6 bases). The CDR3 spans 14 residues. Per germline, CDR1 SGHAT and CDR2 FQNNGV. The V end lost 7 bases, the J end lost 3 bases, and 16 bases lay between the germline ends. In DNA form, the CDR3 reads TGTGCCAGCACCCCCGGTGTAGGGGGCTACGAGCAGTACTTC. This translates into CASTPGVGGYEQYF.

The rearrangement links TRBV30 to TRBJ2-4; 7 bases agree with TRBD1. Germline V gene data show CDR1 as GTSNPN and CDR2 as SVGIG (reference sequence). The CDR3 runs 15 residues. With 2 bases clipped from V and 2 bases from J, the junction kept 6 bases outside the gene matches. CDR3 sequence (DNA): TGTGCCTGGAGTCGAGGACAGGAGTCCAAAAACATTCAGTACTTC. Its protein is CAWSRGQESKNIQYF.

V usage is TRBV15 and J usage is TRBJ1-1; D is undetermined. There are 13 residues in the CDR3. V was trimmed by 5 bases and J by 3 bases, leaving 10 bases between them. Germline V gives CDR1 LNHNV, CDR2 YYDKDF (reference sequence). The CDR3, as DNA: TGTGCCACCAGCCTTGTTTGGGACACTGAAGCTTTCTTT. Translation: CATSLVWDTEAFF.

The V call is TRBV11-1, the J call TRBJ2-3, with TRBD2 matching 11 bases. This CDR3 is built from 15 residues. Per the germline V gene, CDR1 is SGHAT and CDR2 is FQDESV (reference sequence). V dropped 3 bases and J dropped 6; count of bases not matched to a gene: 5. CDR3 nucleotide sequence: TGTGCCAGCAGCTTCCTAGCGGGGGGCTTTGATACGCAGTATTTT. Its protein is CASSFLAGGFDTQYF. The full variable domain, in which reference TRBV11-1 and TRBJ2-3 provide the parts outside the CDR3, is EAEVAQSPRYKITEKSQAVAFWCDPISGHATLYWYRQILGQGPELLVQFQDESVVDDSQLPKDRFSAERLKGVDSTLKIQPAELGDSAMYLCASSFLAGGFDTQYFGPGTRLTVL.

This chain joins TRBV19 and TRBJ2-3; 12 nucleotides line up with TRBD2. Germline V gene data show CDR1 as LNHDA and CDR2 as SQIVND (reference sequence). The CDR3 extends over 15 amino acids. V shed 7 bases, J shed 1 base, and the junction held 3 bases outside the gene matches. CDR3 amino acids: CASKRLAGGTDTQYF. The CDR3, as DNA: TGTGCCAGTAAGAGACTAGCGGGGGGCACAGATACGCAGTATTTT.

Remarks on this clone: The same CDR3 is also encoded by other DNA sequences in this sample. V is TRBV7-2 and J is TRBJ1-6; 8 bases match TRBD1. The CDR3 runs to 15 residues. The J segment lost 7 bases and the V segment lost 5 bases, leaving 7 bases of the junction unmatched. Germline CDR1 SGHTA, CDR2 FQGNSA. The CDR3 loop is CASSGQGAKNSPLHF. The CDR3 DNA follows: TGTGCCAGCAGCGGGCAGGGGGCAAAAAATTCACCCCTCCACTTT.

This CDR3 reads CASSQDPGSNTGELFF. For the CDR3, the DNA is TGCGCCAGCAGCCAAGATCCTGGCAGCAACACCGGGGAGCTGTTTTTT. This sequence joins TRBV4-3 and TRBJ2-2, with D unclear. Trimming removed 0 bases from V and 2 bases from J, with 10 bases in between. CDR1 is LGHNA and CDR2 is YSLEER in the germline V gene. The CDR3 contains 16 residues.

The J gene is TRBJ2-7, the V gene TRBV6-1; D gene uncertain. Trimming cost V 4 bases and J 1 base, with 8 bases left between them. CDR3 length: 13 residues. In germline, CDR1 is MNHNS, CDR2 SASEGT. The CDR3 protein is CASSVRQSYEQYF. The CDR3 coding sequence is TGTGCCAGCAGTGTCCGGCAGTCCTACGAGCAGTACTTC.

This chain connects TRBV18 to TRBJ2-6; a possible D gene is TRBD1 (5 bases). Trimming stripped 3 bases from V and 0 bases from J, with 9 bases between. This CDR3 is 16 amino acids long. CDR1 is KGHSH, CDR2 LQKENI, per germline. CDR3 in DNA: TGTGCCAGCTCACCGGGGCCACCCTCTGGGGCCAACGTCCTGACTTTC. Translated: CASSPGPPSGANVLTF.

This chain connects TRBV10-2 to TRBJ2-7; 12 bases fit TRBD2. CDR3 size: 16 residues. V lost 3 bases, J lost 6 bases, and 9 bases stayed unmatched. Germline CDR1 WSHSY, CDR2 SAAADI. In DNA form, the CDR3 reads TGCGCCAGCAGTGATCCGCCTAGCGGGAGGGTCCGCGAGCAGTACTTC. It specifies CASSDPPSGRVREQYF.

J is TRBJ2-7 and V is TRBV2; D tentatively fits TRBD1 or TRBD2 (5 bases each). The ends were cut back, 4 bases at V and 0 bases at J, with 13 bases in the middle. Germline CDR1 and CDR2: SNHLY and FYNNEI. This CDR3 has 15 amino acids. CDR3 amino acids: CASSGSGTASYEQYF. CDR3 in DNA: TGTGCCAGCAGTGGGTCCGGGACGGCCTCCTACGAGCAGTACTTC.

This clone was detected only once. The chain recombines TRBV6-1 with TRBJ1-6; unclear D gene. The CDR3 spans 15 residues. Germline CDR1 reads MNHNS; CDR2 reads SASEGT. Trimming stripped 0 bases from V and 7 bases from J, with 10 bases between. CDR3 residues: CASSEAKGYNSPLHF. As DNA, the CDR3 is TGTGCCAGCAGTGAAGCGAAGGGTTACAATTCACCCCTCCACTTT.

The V call is TRBV5-4, the J call TRBJ2-7; D unresolved. CDR1 and CDR2 (germline): SGHNT, YYREEE (reference sequence). CDR3 size: 14 residues. V was shortened by 4 bases and J by 6 bases, with 17 bases between the two germline ends. The DNA for the CDR3 is TGTGCCAGCAGCGGCTGGGCGGATATATCCGAGCAGTACTTC. This sequence encodes CASSGWADISEQYF.

The rearrangement uses TRBV2 and TRBJ2-7, with a weak D call TRBD1 (6 bases). CDR3 length: 14 residues. Trimming left V 5 bases short and J 4 bases short, with 15 bases between. Looked up from germline, CDR1 is SNHLY and CDR2 is FYNNEI. The CDR3 bases are TGTGCCAGCAGTATCGGACAGCCAACGTACGAGCAGTACTTC. The encoded protein is CASSIGQPTYEQYF.

The genes are TRBV28 and TRBJ1-3; no firm D call. Trimming shortened V by 6 bases and J by 4 bases, and 13 bases separated the two germline ends. The CDR3 runs to 14 residues. Germline-derived CDR1 and CDR2 are MDHEN and SYDVKM. In DNA form, the CDR3 reads TGTGCCAGCAGCCCCAGAGGGTTCGGAAACACCATATATTTT. It yields the protein CASSPRGFGNTIYF. Filled out from reference TRBV28 and TRBJ1-3, the complete variable domain reads DVKVTQSSRYLVKRTGEKVFLECVQDMDHENMFWYRQDPGLGLRLIYFSYDVKMKEKGDIPEGYSVSREKKERFSLILESASTNQTSMYLCASSPRGFGNTIYFGEGSWLTVV.

This clone was picked up many times. This specimen includes other DNA sequences encoding the same CDR3. CDR3 DNA: TGTGCCACCAGCAGAGTTGGCGGCTCCTACGAGCAGTACTTC. It is translated as CATSRVGGSYEQYF. The chain joins TRBV15 to TRBJ2-7; D not resolved. The CDR3 length is 14 residues. V lost 1 base, J lost 0 bases, and 7 bases lay in between. Germline loops: CDR1 LNHNV, CDR2 YYDKDF (reference sequence).

Notes on this clone: The same CDR3 also results from other DNA sequences found in this sample. J is TRBJ2-2 and V is TRBV18; no definite D call. Trimming removed 3 bases from V and 5 bases from J, with 7 bases in between. Germline CDR1 KGHSH, CDR2 LQKENI. CDR3 length equals 13 residues. The CDR3 sequence is CASSPAGTGELFF. Here the CDR3 DNA reads TGTGCCAGCTCACCGGCAGGTACCGGGGAGCTGTTTTTT.

This sequence joins TRBV6-5 and TRBJ2-7; D ambiguous. V gave up 2 bases and J gave up 3 bases, with 8 bases separating them. CDR1 is MNHEY and CDR2 is SVGAGI in the germline V gene. The CDR3 is 13 amino acids. CDR3 nucleotides: TGTGCCAGCAGTTACAAAACAGACTACGAGCAGTACTTC. It translates to CASSYKTDYEQYF.

About this clone itself: Different DNA sequences within this sample yield the same CDR3. The chain employs TRBV5-1 and TRBJ1-6; no clear D gene. Germline values: CDR1 SGHRS, CDR2 YFSETQ. The CDR3 consists of 13 residues. The V gene lost 0 bases and the J gene lost 10 bases, with 8 bases spanning the gap. CDR3 sequence: CASSLAGLSPLHF. The CDR3 nucleotides are TGCGCCAGCAGCTTGGCGGGCTTATCACCCCTCCACTTT.

J is TRBJ2-1 and V is TRBV10-1; D perhaps matches TRBD2 (6 bases). CDR1 is WNHNN and CDR2 is SYGVQD in the germline V gene (reference sequence). The V and J ends lost 2 bases and 9 bases respectively, with 14 bases between them. The CDR3 is made up of 14 amino acids. The CDR3 nucleotides are TGCGCCAGCAGTGAGGGAATGGGACTGGGTGAGCAGTTCTTC. Translation: CASSEGMGLGEQFF.

The rearrangement links TRBV19 to TRBJ2-7, with 7 bases matching TRBD1. The CDR3 length is 15 residues. Germline CDR1 reads LNHDA; CDR2 reads SQIVND (reference sequence). V shed 1 base, J shed 8 bases, and the junction held 11 bases outside the gene matches. The CDR3 loop is CASSIGQGDFDKQYF. In DNA, the CDR3 is TGTGCCAGTAGTATAGGACAGGGTGATTTTGACAAGCAGTACTTC.

Comments on this clone: A much larger clone lies a single base off, so this may be a read error. The chain has TRBV7-2 and TRBJ2-7; 7 bases are a match to TRBD2. This CDR3 is built from 15 residues. CDR1 and CDR2 (germline): SGHTA, FQGNSA. V lost 1 base and J lost 1; bases outside the gene matches: 4. The CDR3 DNA follows: TGTGCCAGCAGCTTAGTAGCAGCGGGATCCTACGAGCAGTACTTC. Amino acid sequence: CASSLVAAGSYEQYF.

The gene calls are TRBV7-6 and TRBJ2-3, with 9 bases identical to TRBD2. The CDR3 has 17 amino acids. The V gene end was trimmed by 2 bases and the J gene end by 0 bases; junction bases not matched to a gene: 6. Germline V gene sequence: CDR1 SGHVS, CDR2 FNYEAQ. DNA for the CDR3: TGTGCCAGCAGCTTAAGTTCTAGCGGGGTTAGCACAGATACGCAGTATTTT. Translated, it gives CASSLSSSGVSTDTQYF.

On this clone: The identical CDR3 is also encoded by other nucleotide sequences in the sample. This chain links TRBV6-5 with TRBJ1-1; 7 nucleotides agree with TRBD1. Germline V gives CDR1 MNHEY, CDR2 SVGAGI. V lost 0 bases, J lost 5 bases, and 3 bases stayed unmatched. The CDR3 consists of 14 residues. The CDR3 sequence: CASSYSTGRTEAFF. The CDR3, as DNA: TGTGCCAGCAGTTACTCGACAGGGAGGACTGAAGCTTTCTTT.

This sequence joins TRBV4-3 and TRBJ2-3; D uncertain. Germline V lookup: CDR1 LGHNA, CDR2 YSLEER. The ends were cut back, 0 bases at V and 4 bases at J, with 8 bases in the middle. This CDR3 region has 14 residues. The CDR3 DNA sequence: TGCGCCAGCAGCCAAGAATCAGTACCAGATACGCAGTATTTT. Its translation: CASSQESVPDTQYF.

Regarding this clone: In the same sample, other DNA sequences code for this CDR3. This chain links TRBV9 with TRBJ1-2; 8 bases line up with TRBD1. Trimming removed 3 bases from V and 8 bases from J; junction bases left unmatched: 6. Germline loops: CDR1 SGDLS, CDR2 YYNGEE. This CDR3 is built from 13 residues. Written as DNA, the CDR3 is TGTGCCAGCAGCGGTACAGGGGGTTACGGCTACACCTTC. It is translated as CASSGTGGYGYTF.

The V call is TRBV30, the J call TRBJ2-4; TRBD1 aligns across 9 bases. Germline V gene data show CDR1 as GTSNPN and CDR2 as SVGIG (reference sequence). The CDR3 has 15 amino acids. Trimming cost V 6 bases and J 7 bases; bases outside gene matches: 13. In nucleotides, the CDR3 is TGTGCCTGCCAACTACAGGGGGCCTCGGGGAACATTCAGTACTTC. It specifies CACQLQGASGNIQYF. The full variable domain, in which reference TRBV30 and TRBJ2-4 provide the parts outside the CDR3, is SQTIHQWPATLVQPVGSPLSLECTVEGTSNPNLYWYRQAAGRGLQLLFYSVGIGQISSEVPQNLSASRPQDRQFILSSKKLLLSDSGFYLCACQLQGASGNIQYFGAGTRLSVL.